The 21 T cell receptor beta chains below were found in one sample sequenced in a study of T cell responses to AZD1222 COVID-19 vaccine. The data were produced by immunoSEQ multiplex PCR, yet TCRdb's version contains in-frame clones alone and is incomplete. The data contain approximately 140,000 clones, roughly 92% of them seen just once; the ten biggest clones take up 9.3%. Sequencing used peripheral blood, obtained 28 days after the second AZD1222 dose. The origin of the receptors is an adult who received the AZD1222 COVID-19 vaccine.

V gene TRBV2 combines with J gene TRBJ1-4, with unresolved D. V was shortened by 0 bases and J by 6 bases, with 14 bases between the two germline ends. The germline CDR1 and CDR2 sequences are SNHLY and FYNNEI. The CDR3 is 16 amino acids. CDR3: CASSEARAEFDEKLFF. CDR3 nucleotides: TGTGCCAGCAGTGAAGCGCGGGCGGAGTTCGATGAAAAACTGTTTTTT. The variable domain in full, with the rest retrieved from reference TRBV2 and TRBJ1-4, is EPEVTQTPSHQVTQMGQEVILRCVPISNHLYFYWYRQILGQKVEFLVSFYNNEISEKSEIFDDQFSVERPDGSNFTLKIRSTKLEDSAMYFCASSEARAEFDEKLFFGSGTQLSVL.

The rearrangement uses TRBV5-1 and TRBJ1-4, with 7 bases identical to TRBD1. The junction had 10 bases not matched to a gene; V was cut back by 6 bases and J by 8 bases. Germline-derived CDR1 and CDR2 are SGHRS and YFSETQ. The CDR3 covers 14 residues. CDR3 protein: CASIADRVEEKLFF. The CDR3 region has the DNA TGCGCCAGCATCGCCGACAGGGTGGAAGAAAAACTGTTTTTT.

The chain couples TRBV28 to TRBJ2-2; 7 bases match TRBD1. Germline-derived CDR1 and CDR2 are MDHEN and SYDVKM. This CDR3 comprises 14 residues. V shed 6 bases and J 6 bases; nucleotides not matched to a gene: 7. This chain's CDR3 is CASRRQGWAGELFF. The CDR3 nucleotides read TGTGCCAGCAGAAGACAGGGTTGGGCCGGGGAGCTGTTTTTT. The whole variable domain, filled in from reference TRBV28 and TRBJ2-2, reads DVKVTQSSRYLVKRTGEKVFLECVQDMDHENMFWYRQDPGLGLRLIYFSYDVKMKEKGDIPEGYSVSREKKERFSLILESASTNQTSMYLCASRRQGWAGELFFGEGSRLTVL.

The rearrangement links TRBV6-5 to TRBJ1-4; D gene unclear. Germline CDR1 reads MNHEY; CDR2 reads SVGAGI. Trimming stripped 6 bases from V and 5 bases from J, with 10 bases between. The CDR3 sequence is 13 residues long. The CDR3, as DNA: TGTGCCAGCAGGTTAGGGAGGAATGAAAAACTGTTTTTT. Protein product: CASRLGRNEKLFF.

This clone was seen just once. The chain carries TRBV7-9 and TRBJ1-2; 7 positions match TRBD1. With V trimmed by 5 bases and J by 4 bases, 7 bases remained unmatched. The CDR3 spans 14 residues. The germline CDR1 and CDR2 sequences are SEHNR and FQNEAQ (reference sequence). CDR3 nucleotide sequence: TGTGCCAGCAGCCCGGGGACAGCGATCTATGGCTACACCTTC. Amino acid sequence: CASSPGTAIYGYTF. Combining the CDR3 with reference TRBV7-9 and TRBJ1-2 gives the whole variable domain DTGVSQNPRHKITKRGQNVTFRCDPISEHNRLYWYRQTLGQGPEFLTYFQNEAQLEKSRLLSDRFSAERPKGSFSTLEIQRTEQGDSAMYLCASSPGTAIYGYTFGSGTRLTVV.

Remarks on this clone: Germline and junction disagree at one end, which may indicate a read error. The V call is TRBV7-2, the J call TRBJ2-2; 10 bases are a match to TRBD1. The V gene's germline CDR1 is SGHTA and CDR2 FQGNSA. The CDR3 sequence is 15 residues long. CDR3 in DNA: TGTGCCAGCAGTTTAGCGGGACAGGGGACCGGGGAGCTGTTTTTT. This encodes CASSLAGQGTGELFF.

The chain is built from TRBV14 and TRBJ2-3; 9 bases match TRBD2. CDR3 size: 14 residues. Trimming at V came to 4 bases and at J to 6 bases, leaving 5 bases not matched to a gene. The V gene's germline CDR1 is SGHDN and CDR2 FVKESK. The CDR3 spells CASSLGLATDTQYF. DNA of the CDR3: TGTGCCAGCAGCCTGGGACTAGCCACGGATACGCAGTATTTT.

This clone was observed a single time. The rearrangement links TRBV30 to TRBJ1-1; D is unclear. The V gene lost 5 bases and the J gene lost 3 bases, with 13 bases spanning the gap. This CDR3 is built from 13 residues. The germline V gene has CDR1 GTSNPN and CDR2 SVGIG (reference sequence). The CDR3 spells CAWQEMRDTEAFF. The CDR3, as DNA: TGTGCCTGGCAGGAAATGAGGGACACTGAAGCTTTCTTT.

The V gene is TRBV28, the J gene TRBJ2-2; the match to TRBD2 covers 7 bases. This CDR3 is built from 17 residues. Germline lookup yields CDR1 MDHEN and CDR2 SYDVKM. V shed 7 bases and J 2 bases; nucleotides not matched to a gene: 13. CDR3 nucleotide sequence: TGTGCCAGCACCGGGGACGGGGCTAGCGGAAACACCGGGGAGCTGTTTTTT. Amino acids: CASTGDGASGNTGELFF.

Points on this clone: A read error may produce the germline difference seen at one junction end. CDR3 amino acids: CASSLWTGTSGNTIYF. The CDR3 coding sequence is TGTGCCAGCAGTCTATGGACAGGTACCTCTGGAAACACCATATATTTT. The V call is TRBV28, the J call TRBJ1-3, with TRBD1 matching 7 bases. The CDR3 is 16 amino acids. CDR1 MDHEN and CDR2 SYDVKM come from the germline V gene.

The chain has TRBV7-2 and TRBJ1-2; weak D call: TRBD1 (6 bases). V gave up 2 bases and J gave up 8 bases, with 12 bases separating them. This CDR3 has 13 residues. Per the germline V gene, CDR1 is SGHTA and CDR2 is FQGNSA. CDR3 sequence reads: CASSLRGTYGYTF. As DNA, the CDR3 is TGTGCCAGCAGCTTAAGGGGGACATACGGCTACACCTTC.

V usage is TRBV25-1 and J usage is TRBJ2-1; D is tentatively TRBD1 or TRBD2 (5 bases each). Germline loops: CDR1 MGHDK, CDR2 SYGVNS. The CDR3 is 14 residues long. Trimming removed 5 bases at V and 6 bases at J, with 14 bases between. CDR3 amino acids: CASSIPGTINEQFF. The CDR3 DNA reads TGTGCCAGCAGTATCCCGGGGACCATCAATGAGCAGTTCTTC.

This sequence joins TRBV3-1 (or the pseudogene TRBV3-2) and TRBJ2-7; the match to TRBD1 covers 10 bases. The V gene end was trimmed by 5 bases and the J gene end by 2 bases; junction bases not matched to a gene: 6. The CDR3 sequence is 15 residues long. CDR1 and CDR2 from the germline V gene are LGHDT and YNNKEL (reference sequence). The CDR3 DNA reads as TGTGCCAGCAGCTACACCGGGACAGGGGCCTACGAGCAGTACTTC. Translating gives CASSYTGTGAYEQYF.

The gene calls are TRBV19 and TRBJ1-5; 9 nucleotides agree with TRBD1. The CDR3 loop spans 15 amino acids. Unmatched junction bases numbered 8, after V lost 4 bases and J lost 7 bases. Germline loops: CDR1 LNHDA, CDR2 SQIVND (reference sequence). The CDR3 DNA reads TGTGCCAGTAGTACAGGGGGACAGGGTGGCCAGCCCCAGCATTTT. The encoded protein is CASSTGGQGGQPQHF.

The chain employs TRBV5-1 and TRBJ1-1, with D hard to call. V dropped 6 bases and J dropped 1 base, with 19 bases sitting between them. The CDR3 consists of 16 residues. CDR1 is SGHRS and CDR2 is YFSETQ in the germline V gene. The CDR3 nucleotides read TGCGCCAGCACCCTAAGGGTGGCGGATTCGAACACTGAAGCTTTCTTT. Translated: CASTLRVADSNTEAFF.

This clone has a single count. The gene calls are TRBV19 and TRBJ1-3; unclear D gene. Trimming cost V 9 bases and J 6 bases, with 3 bases left between them. Germline values: CDR1 LNHDA, CDR2 SQIVND (reference sequence). The CDR3 length is 9 residues. The CDR3 reads CASINTIYF. The DNA for the CDR3 is TGTGCCAGCATAAACACCATATATTTT.

This sequence joins TRBV25-1 and TRBJ2-2, with 7 bases that match TRBD1. CDR3 size: 17 residues. Germline V lookup: CDR1 MGHDK, CDR2 SYGVNS. The V gene end was trimmed by 1 base and the J gene end by 3 bases; junction bases not matched to a gene: 8. The CDR3 nucleotides are TGTGCCAGCAGTGAATCCACAGGGACAGCGTACACCGGGGAGCTGTTTTTT. Protein product: CASSESTGTAYTGELFF.

V is TRBV28 and J is TRBJ1-5; 7 positions match TRBD1. CDR1 is MDHEN, CDR2 SYDVKM, per germline. The V segment lost 6 bases and the J segment 11 bases; nucleotides outside the gene matches: 13. The CDR3 runs 14 residues. The chain's CDR3 is CASRGTAFNRAQHF. As DNA, the CDR3 is TGTGCCAGCAGGGGGACAGCTTTCAATCGGGCCCAGCATTTT. Complete variable domain (other parts from reference TRBV28 and TRBJ1-5): DVKVTQSSRYLVKRTGEKVFLECVQDMDHENMFWYRQDPGLGLRLIYFSYDVKMKEKGDIPEGYSVSREKKERFSLILESASTNQTSMYLCASRGTAFNRAQHFGDGTRLSIL.

This chain connects TRBV12-3 or TRBV12-4 to TRBJ1-1; D is perhaps TRBD1 (6 bases). Between the trimmed V and J ends, which lost 4 bases and 5 bases, there was a span of 8 bases. The CDR3 spans 12 residues. Here the CDR3 DNA reads TGTGCCAGCAGTTCTACAGGGACTGAAGCTTTCTTT. Translated: CASSSTGTEAFF.

This chain connects TRBV5-4 to TRBJ2-7; 11 nucleotides match TRBD1. V was clipped by 0 bases and J by 1 base; unmatched bases: 3. Germline V gene lookup returns CDR1 SGHNT and CDR2 YYREEE (reference sequence). The CDR3 is 16 amino acids. The CDR3 reads CASSLAGQGGSYEQYV. CDR3 DNA sequence: TGTGCCAGCAGCTTGGCGGGACAGGGGGGGTCCTACGAGCAGTACGTC.

The gene calls are TRBV6-5 and TRBJ2-5, with TRBD2 matching 9 bases. V trimming: 7 bases; J trimming: 4 bases; junction bases outside the gene matches: 10. Germline CDR1 MNHEY, CDR2 SVGAGI. The CDR3 extends over 15 amino acids. The CDR3 coding sequence is TGTGCCAGCACCCGTAGCGGGGGCGGGGGAGAGACCCAGTACTTC. The encoded protein is CASTRSGGGGETQYF.